This TCR beta chain was profiled in a study of T cell repertoires in cytomegalovirus infection. Overall study context: TCR beta signatures that were public indicated CMV infection and matching HLA type.

CDR1 is MNHGY, CDR2 SAAAGT, per germline. The CDR3 is 14 residues long. For this clonotype: Its antigen is as yet unknown. At one of its ends the junction is not consistent with the germline gene, which may arise from a read error.

Study-level points and caveats: Individuals carrying CMV plus the relevant HLA were identified by cumulative frequency of public TCR beta families.

TCRdb processed the reads anew with MiXCR; each CDR3 protein has one entry. This sample has around 6,000 distinct CDR3 sequences; roughly half occur once, and the top ten carry around 92%. This sequence joins TRBV6-8 and TRBJ1-1; D uncertain. This sequence was found in a human donor in good health (CMV status not recorded). Some clones in this sample may be carry-over from other donors' samples. Material: PBMCs, sequenced either directly or after in vitro stimulation (not recorded which). CDR3 DNA sequence: TGTGCCCGCAGCACCCCAGAACCGAACACTGAAGCTTTCTTT. Its protein is CARSTPEPNTEAFF.